This T cell receptor beta chain is from a study of T cells expressing NK-cell markers. It was by 5'RACE template switching with UMIs that TCR beta cDNA was made. TCRdb reprocessed the 5' RACE reads and stores each CDR3 protein as one record, lacking DNA. This sample's clone table lists 200,000 to 300,000 distinct CDR3 sequences. The CDR3 length is 14 residues. CDR1 is MDHEN and CDR2 is SYDVKM in the germline V gene. The sequence was obtained from a woman aged 18-69 years in good health. The sequencing sample was made of blood T cells: a sorted CD56 or NKG2C T cell subset, CD4+ or CD8+ T cells, or bulk PBMC T cells (not recorded which). J is TRBJ2-1 and V is TRBV28; as DNA is missing, the TRBD2 call by TCRdb cannot be tested. CDR3 residues: CASSLAGGDNEQFF.